Described below is a single T cell receptor (beta chain) sequence and its context. Trimming took 5 bases from V and 4 from J; bases not matched to a gene: 7. The CDR3 contains 15 residues. The germline CDR1 and CDR2 sequences are LNHNV and YYDKDF (reference sequence). Relying on iRepertoire HTBI primers and Arm-PCR of CDR3 regions, the team built TCR beta libraries. TCRdb used MiXCR to reprocess the multiplex PCR reads, holding one entry per CDR3 protein. The top ten hold roughly 40% of the sample, which has about 660,000 distinct CDR3 sequences, 25% to 35% seen once. This sample's time point: persistent/refractory GD, antithyroid drugs over 5 years with positive TRAb. Scientists built the TCR library using RNA that was extracted from PBMCs. The record originates from a study of regulatory T cells in long-lasting Graves disease.

Sample: peripheral blood mononuclear cells (PBMCs), taken when the disease was refractory, from a patient treated with antithyroid drugs. The chain uses TRBV15 and TRBJ2-7; TRBD1 matches 11 bases. This TCR came from a female donor with Graves disease. The CDR3 DNA follows: TGTGCCACCAGCGGTGAGGACAGGGGGCTATACGAGCAGTACTTC. Encoded protein: CATSGEDRGLYEQYF.